This record covers a single TCR beta chain. The antigen remains undetermined. These data come from a study of blood T cells in healthy people across ages. General study findings and limits: Estimates based on one million T cells were treated as lower bounds.

Germline loops: CDR1 DFQATT, CDR2 SNEGSKA (reference sequence). The CDR3 is made up of 16 amino acids. The V and J ends lost 1 base and 2 bases respectively, with 16 bases between them. Primed by a sample-barcoded 5' primer and a J-beta primer mix, a second PCR proceeded for about 6 to 12 cycles. At least 2.5 million CDR3-containing paired-end reads were obtained per sample. One entry per CDR3 protein results from TCRdb running MiXCR on the 5' RACE reads. The table has about 680,000 distinct CDR3 sequences, around 48% seen once; the top ten hold 25% to 35%. Isolated PBMCs totaled at least 7 million in each sample.

Material for sequencing was blood. The sequence was collected from a woman aged 55-75 years in good health. The chain employs TRBV20-1 and TRBJ2-3, with D tentatively TRBD1 (6 bases). CDR3 protein: CSARVGGTESTDTQYF. The CDR3 region has the DNA TGCAGTGCTAGAGTAGGGGGAACAGAATCCACAGATACGCAGTATTTT.